This T cell receptor (beta chain) was sequenced in a study of T-cell reconstitution after alpha-beta-depleted transplantation in children. General study findings and limits: Surviving recipient T cells and thymic progenitors accounted for the high day-60 TCRbeta diversity observed in some patients. Reported findings indicate that, about two months after transplant, alpha-beta T cells came from several hundred expanded clones, which were derived from non-depleted graft cells.

TCRbeta library construction was performed incorporating unique molecular identifiers. TCRdb independently ran MiXCR on the PCR reads; one entry per CDR3 protein. The table lists 280,000 or so distinct CDR3 sequences, approximately 10% of them singletons, with around a quarter in the top ten. This CDR3 comprises 15 residues. CDR1 is LNHNV, CDR2 YYDKDF, per germline (reference sequence). Trimming removed 2 bases at V and 4 bases at J, with 14 bases between. This clonotype was detected many times. The antigen is unknown. The V and J genes are TRBV15 and TRBJ1-2; no clear D. The TCR comes from a male patient aged 2-10 years who had a stem cell transplant for chronic granulomatous disease, so the T cells may come from the graft donor. The sequencing here drew on peripheral blood, taken 180 days after TCRalphabeta/CD19-depleted stem cell transplant. CDR3 protein: CATSRLKGGSYGYTF. The CDR3 nucleotides are TGTGCCACCAGCAGACTCAAGGGAGGGAGCTATGGCTACACCTTC.